This T cell receptor beta chain was identified during a study of vaccination effects on CD4 cells after COVID-19 (dated by TCRdb to 2022 to 2024). About the full investigation: In the ViraFEST assay, PBMC were stimulated with viral peptide pools, and antigen-specific CD4+ T cell clonotypes were then identified by expansion using TCR sequencing. Across the study, the median time from the second dose to post-vaccine sampling was 72 days (range 14 to 241). About 1.8 million PBMC per well were cultured with 10 ug/ml peptides in IMDM containing 5% human AB serum, approximately 9.1 IU/ml IL-2 and gentamicin. In both COVID-19 convalescent patients and infection-naive vaccine recipients, the study compared SARS-CoV-2 spike-specific CD4+ TCR repertoires from before mRNA vaccination with those from after it. A total of 10 COVID-19 convalescent patients and a handful of SARS-CoV-2-naive healthy vaccine recipients were included in the full study. In the study, cultures from other donors were sequenced using the Oncomine TCR Beta short-read assay on an Illumina iSeq 100.

Concerning this clone itself: No antigen is known for it. Base qualities are not at hand, and no much larger clone is one base apart.

After 10 to 11 days of culture, CD4+ T cells were isolated with the EasySep CD4+ T cell isolation kit. Participants received two doses of either the BNT162b2 or the mRNA-1273 mRNA SARS-CoV-2 vaccine. Negative nucleocapsid antibody results before and after vaccination confirmed that the healthy vaccine recipients had no prior SARS-CoV-2 infection. On days 3 and 7, half of the culture medium was replaced with fresh IL-2-containing medium. Unless otherwise noted, each peptide stimulation condition was cultured in triplicate wells. Using Ficoll-Paque Plus gradient centrifugation, PBMC were separated from whole blood and then either used fresh or cryopreserved at -140C. The QIAamp micro DNA kit was used to extract genomic DNA from the cultured CD4+ T cells. The library came from the immunoSEQ multiplex PCR assay. DNA from the cultured, isolated CD4+ T cells was subjected to TCR beta CDR3 sequencing. The source study handled its data this way. Non-productive TCR sequences were discarded, and reads were trimmed to the CDR3 region, with only CDR3s of 7 or more amino acids retained. The MANAFEST web app was used to identify antigen-specific clonotypes by comparing expansion in peptide wells with expansion in reference cultures. To count as positive, a clone had to show expansion at FDR<0.05 compared with the reference and with all other wells, an odds ratio above 5, and a frequency above 0.1% in two replicate wells. Cross-reactive clonotypes were defined as significantly expanded in SARS-CoV-2 spike wells and in at least one common cold coronavirus spike condition. CDR3 similarity was assessed by Levenshtein distance with the stringdist R package, and unrooted trees were built with ape in R 3.6.1. TCRdb holds this immuneACCESS table with in-frame rearrangements only. Some clones are missing; in checked studies, unresolved V genes explain under half, and the rest has no known cause. V, J and clone size were drawn from that table, and D and trimming were deduced from the DNA. The sample has 57,000 or so clones on record, about 78% of them singletons. Around 4% of the sample comes from the top ten.

Inclusive of the bounding cysteine and phenylalanine, the CDR3 is 16 residues long. Solely the CDR3 DNA is kept, with 48 bases framed from the first base. Via the germline V gene, CDR1 is MNHEY and CDR2 SVGEGT. V is shortened by 0 bases, J by 6 bases, and the region joining them spans 17 bases. Paper-wide results and their limitations: At late post-vaccination timepoints, both infection-induced and vaccine-induced clones showed marked clonal contraction, consistent with waning T cell responses. Only a small number of convalescent patients were included, and no early post-infection timepoints were available, which limited the study. In healthy vaccine recipients, vaccine-induced clones were almost all SARS-CoV-2 mono-reactive, with only 1 of 255 cross-reactive with common cold coronaviruses.

In this chain, TRBV6-2 or TRBV6-3 is recombined with TRBJ1-2; too little of a D gene remains to name it. The sequenced sample was CD4+ T cells from PBMCs cultured without peptide, obtained after COVID-19 vaccination. This TCR was recovered from a human donor who received a COVID-19 vaccine. In nucleotides, the sequence is TGTGCCAGCAGTTACTCCCCAGACTCCGCTATAAATGGCTACACCTTC. This codes for CASSYSPDSAINGYTF.